A selection of T cell receptor beta chains follows, all from one sample in a study of cytomegalovirus exposure and HLA in healthy donors. The table came from immunoSEQ multiplex PCR; TCRdb's copy has only in-frame clones and leaves some out. Of approximately 100,000 clones in the sample, 74% were seen once. Sequencing was done on a sample of PBMCs. The receptor source for this set is a man aged 50-59 years in good health and CMV-seropositive. Both conserved end residues are part of each CDR3. The order of the fields is D gene, V gene, J gene, clone size, CDR3 DNA, CDR3 protein. D genes are given only for firm matches. A clone size is listed for some rows: how often the clone was seen (once, few, many), or a class if it is expanded.

D: -; V: TRBV9; J: TRBJ2-5; size: -; DNA: TGTGCCAGCAGCGTAGCTACATTTGGGGCTGGAGAGACCCAGTACTTC; CDR3: CASSVATFGAGETQYF
D: -; V: TRBV12-5; J: TRBJ2-2; size: -; DNA: TGTGCTAGTGGTTTGGTTCCCCCAGAGCTGTTTTTT; CDR3: CASGLVPPELFF
D: -; V: TRBV11-3; J: TRBJ2-5; size: -; DNA: TGTGCCAGCAGCCAGAGTTTTTTTGGACAGCCCGACTACCAAGAGACCCAGTACTTC; CDR3: CASSQSFFGQPDYQETQYF
D: -; V: TRBV7-9; J: TRBJ1-5; size: -; DNA: TGTGCCAGCAGCTTGGAGGGGAGGGGTAATCAGCCCCAGCATTTT; CDR3: CASSLEGRGNQPQHF
D: TRBD2; V: TRBV30; J: TRBJ2-3; size: few; DNA: TGTGCCTGGAGTCTCTCACTAGCGGGATCAGATACGCAGTATTTT; CDR3: CAWSLSLAGSDTQYF
D: -; V: TRBV5-1; J: TRBJ2-2; size: -; DNA: TGCGCCAGCAGCGTCGGCACCGGGGAGCTGTTTTTT; CDR3: CASSVGTGELFF
D: -; V: TRBV6-4; J: TRBJ2-3; size: -; DNA: TGTGCCAGCAGCCGGACCGACAGGCTCACCGATACGCAGTATTTT; CDR3: CASSRTDRLTDTQYF
D: -; V: TRBV5-8; J: TRBJ2-3; size: -; DNA: TGTGCCAGCAGCTTCAGATCAGGGTTCACAGATACGCAGTATTTT; CDR3: CASSFRSGFTDTQYF
D: -; V: TRBV5-8; J: TRBJ2-5; size: -; DNA: TGTGCCAGCAGCTTCGGACAGCAAGAGACCCAGTACTTC; CDR3: CASSFGQQETQYF
D: TRBD2; V: TRBV19; J: TRBJ2-7; size: -; DNA: TGTGCCAGTAGCGGACTAGCGGCTACATCCTACGAGCAGTACTTC; CDR3: CASSGLAATSYEQYF
D: TRBD1; V: TRBV5-1; J: TRBJ2-5; size: -; DNA: TGCGCCAGCAGCCCCGAGGCTGGTGACAGGGGGCGTCTGAAGACCCAGTACTTC; CDR3: CASSPEAGDRGRLKTQYF
D: -; V: TRBV7-2; J: TRBJ2-5; size: -; DNA: TGTGCCAGCAGCACCGGGCAAGAGACCCAGTACTTC; CDR3: CASSTGQETQYF
D: -; V: TRBV20-1; J: TRBJ2-7; size: -; DNA: TGCAGTGCTAGATCAACATACGAGCAGTACTTC; CDR3: CSARSTYEQYF
D: -; V: TRBV7-9; J: TRBJ1-1; size: -; DNA: TGTTCCAGCAGCCCAACGGGGGGGAGGACTGAAGCTTTCTTT; CDR3: CSSSPTGGRTEAFF
D: TRBD2; V: TRBV15; J: TRBJ2-5; size: -; DNA: TGTGCCACCAGCAGGAGGTGGACTAGCGGGAGGGGAAAAGAGACCCAGTACTTC; CDR3: CATSRRWTSGRGKETQYF
D: -; V: TRBV21-1; J: TRBJ1-1; size: -; DNA: TGTGCCAGCAGCCGAAGGGGCCCGAACACTGAAGCTTTCTTT; CDR3: CASSRRGPNTEAFF
D: TRBD1; V: TRBV4-1; J: TRBJ2-7; size: -; DNA: TGCGCCAGCAGCCAAGCACAGGGGGTGGAACCCTACGAGCAGTACTTC; CDR3: CASSQAQGVEPYEQYF
D: TRBD1; V: TRBV29-1; J: TRBJ2-7; size: -; DNA: TGCAGCGTCAAATACAGGGGGACTCACGAGCAGTACTTC; CDR3: CSVKYRGTHEQYF
D: -; V: TRBV6-1; J: TRBJ2-7; size: -; DNA: TGTGCCAGCAGTCCAAACAGGGTTGGGTACGAGCAGTACTTC; CDR3: CASSPNRVGYEQYF
D: -; V: TRBV7-6; J: TRBJ2-3; size: -; DNA: TGTGCCAGCAGCCCGGACAAGGTCGACTTATTTAGCACAGATACGCAGTATTTT; CDR3: CASSPDKVDLFSTDTQYF
D: -; V: TRBV6-6; J: TRBJ2-3; size: -; DNA: TGTGCCAGCAGTACCGCTGGGCTAGCTGGGGCAGATACGCAGTATTTT; CDR3: CASSTAGLAGADTQYF
D: TRBD1; V: TRBV2; J: TRBJ2-2; size: -; DNA: TGTGCCAGCAGGACGATGGATTTAAGGCCGGGACAGGGAAAGACCGGGGAGCTGTTTTTT; CDR3: CASRTMDLRPGQGKTGELFF
D: -; V: TRBV19; J: TRBJ2-7; size: -; DNA: TGTGCCAGTAGTCCTGACACCTCCTACGAGCAGTACTTC; CDR3: CASSPDTSYEQYF
D: -; V: TRBV2; J: TRBJ1-1; size: few; DNA: TGTGCCAGCAGTGAATTCGAGGGATTTAACACTGAAGCTTTCTTT; CDR3: CASSEFEGFNTEAFF
D: TRBD2; V: TRBV9; J: TRBJ2-1; size: few; DNA: TGTGCCAGCAGCGTAGGGGTAGCGGGACTTGGTGAGCAGTTCTTC; CDR3: CASSVGVAGLGEQFF
D: TRBD1; V: TRBV29-1; J: TRBJ2-7; size: -; DNA: TGCAGCGTTGAAGATGGAGGGACAGGGGGCCCCCTTTACGAGCAGTACTTC; CDR3: CSVEDGGTGGPLYEQYF
D: TRBD2; V: TRBV5-4; J: TRBJ2-2; size: once; DNA: TGTGCCAGCAGCCGCATGGGAGCGGGGGGCCCTAACACCGGGGAGCTGTTTTTT; CDR3: CASSRMGAGGPNTGELFF
D: -; V: TRBV4-1; J: TRBJ2-1; size: -; DNA: TGCGCCAGCAGCCCTAAGGGAGGTAGCTTTGGGGAGCAGTTCTTC; CDR3: CASSPKGGSFGEQFF
D: -; V: TRBV11-3; J: TRBJ2-5; size: -; DNA: TGTGCCAGCAGCTCGGGAGTCCAAGAGACCCAGTACTTC; CDR3: CASSSGVQETQYF
D: -; V: TRBV6-1; J: TRBJ2-7; size: few; DNA: TGTGCCAGCATTCGACAGTTGGGGCCCTACGAGCAGTACTTC; CDR3: CASIRQLGPYEQYF
D: -; V: TRBV6-5; J: TRBJ1-3; size: -; DNA: TGTGCCAGCAGTGACAGAGGAGGAAACACCATATATTTT; CDR3: CASSDRGGNTIYF
D: -; V: TRBV6-1; J: TRBJ2-7; size: -; DNA: TGTGCCAGCAGTGGCGAGGCCGACTCCTACGAGCAGTACTTC; CDR3: CASSGEADSYEQYF
D: TRBD1; V: TRBV5-4; J: TRBJ2-7; size: -; DNA: TGTGCCAGCACCATATTCCGGGACAGCACCTACGAGCAGTACTTC; CDR3: CASTIFRDSTYEQYF
D: -; V: TRBV30; J: TRBJ2-2; size: -; DNA: TGTGCCTGGAGTCCCTGGACTGGAACCGGGGAGCTGTTTTTT; CDR3: CAWSPWTGTGELFF
D: -; V: TRBV5-5; J: TRBJ2-7; size: many; DNA: TGTGCCAGCAGCTTGGTGGCCAGATCCTACGAGCAGTACTTC; CDR3: CASSLVARSYEQYF
D: -; V: TRBV5-1; J: TRBJ2-7; size: -; DNA: TGCGCCAGCAGCTTGGTGGGGCCTATCTACGAGCAGTACTTC; CDR3: CASSLVGPIYEQYF
D: -; V: TRBV5-1; J: TRBJ2-5; size: -; DNA: TGCGCCAGCAGCCTGCCTGGGGGGAAAGAGACCCAGTACTTC; CDR3: CASSLPGGKETQYF
D: -; V: TRBV2; J: TRBJ1-2; size: -; DNA: TGTGCCAGCGGGCAGGAGGACGGAGTAGGCTACACCTTC; CDR3: CASGQEDGVGYTF
D: -; V: TRBV7-9; J: TRBJ1-1; size: -; DNA: TGTGCCAGCAGCTCCGGTGCGGCGAACACTGAAGCTTTCTTT; CDR3: CASSSGAANTEAFF
D: TRBD1; V: TRBV4-2; J: TRBJ1-1; size: -; DNA: TGTGCCAGCAGCCAAGACCGACAGGGCGGCACTGAAGCTTTCTTT; CDR3: CASSQDRQGGTEAFF
D: TRBD2; V: TRBV9; J: TRBJ2-7; size: once; DNA: TGTGCCAGCAGCGTTCTAGCGGGAGGGCCGGAAGAGCAGTACTTC; CDR3: CASSVLAGGPEEQYF
D: TRBD2; V: TRBV6-5; J: TRBJ2-7; size: -; DNA: TGTGCCAGCAGCCCGACTAGCGGGGCCTACGAGCAGTACTTC; CDR3: CASSPTSGAYEQYF
D: -; V: TRBV2; J: TRBJ1-2; size: -; DNA: TGTGCCAGCAGTGAGGTAGCGGCGAGTAACTATGGCTACACCTTC; CDR3: CASSEVAASNYGYTF
D: TRBD2; V: TRBV2; J: TRBJ2-1; size: -; DNA: TGTGCCAGCAGATCCGGGACTAGCGGGGGGAGGGGGCAGTTCTTC; CDR3: CASRSGTSGGRGQFF
D: -; V: TRBV9; J: TRBJ2-7; size: few; DNA: TGTGCCAGCAGCGTAGGTGGACACCCTGGCTCCTACGAGCAGTACTTC; CDR3: CASSVGGHPGSYEQYF
D: -; V: TRBV6-5; J: TRBJ1-1; size: -; DNA: TGTGCCAGCAGTTACCAAACTGAAGCTTTCTTT; CDR3: CASSYQTEAFF
D: -; V: TRBV25-1; J: TRBJ2-5; size: -; DNA: TGTGCCAGCAGGGACACAGGCGGTCAAGAGACCCAGTACTTC; CDR3: CASRDTGGQETQYF
D: TRBD1; V: TRBV15; J: TRBJ2-7; size: few; DNA: TGTGCCACCAGCATTGACAGGGTTTCGCGGGAGCAGTACTTC; CDR3: CATSIDRVSREQYF
D: TRBD2; V: TRBV11-2; J: TRBJ2-3; size: -; DNA: TGTGCCAGCAGCTTAGGCGGGGGAGGGAGCACAGATACGCAGTATTTT; CDR3: CASSLGGGGSTDTQYF
D: TRBD1; V: TRBV4-1; J: TRBJ2-3; size: -; DNA: TGCGCCAGCAGCCAGGGTAGGGGACAGGGTACGGCAGATACGCAGTATTTT; CDR3: CASSQGRGQGTADTQYF
D: -; V: TRBV5-1; J: TRBJ1-5; size: -; DNA: TGCGCCAGCAGATACTCAGACAGTCTCCTACAGCCCCAGCATTTT; CDR3: CASRYSDSLLQPQHF
D: -; V: TRBV14; J: TRBJ1-6; size: -; DNA: TGTGCCAGCAGCCATGTGGCAGGGGATTCACCCCTCCACTTT; CDR3: CASSHVAGDSPLHF
D: -; V: TRBV5-1; J: TRBJ2-7; size: -; DNA: TGCGCCAGCAGCCCCCTCGGACAGCTAGCCTACGAGCAGTACTTC; CDR3: CASSPLGQLAYEQYF
D: -; V: TRBV6-1; J: TRBJ1-2; size: -; DNA: TGTGCCAGCAGGGCCAGGCTTATTGAAAACTATGGCTACACCTTC; CDR3: CASRARLIENYGYTF
D: -; V: TRBV19; J: TRBJ1-5; size: -; DNA: TGTGCCAGTAGTATTGATCGAGGTCAGCCCCAGCATTTT; CDR3: CASSIDRGQPQHF
D: TRBD1; V: TRBV7-8; J: TRBJ2-6; size: -; DNA: TGTGCCAGCAGCTTAGGGACAAGGGGGCAAGCCCTCTCTGGGGCCAACGGCCTGACTTTC; CDR3: CASSLGTRGQALSGANGLTF
D: -; V: TRBV30; J: TRBJ1-1; size: once; DNA: TGTGCCTGGAGTGCTAACGGAGTAGGGGTAGGGAACACTGAAGCTTTCTTT; CDR3: CAWSANGVGVGNTEAFF
D: TRBD2; V: TRBV15; J: TRBJ2-5; size: -; DNA: TGTGCCACCAGCATCCTTCGGACTAGCGGGGGGGCCGTGGAGACCCAGTACTTC; CDR3: CATSILRTSGGAVETQYF
D: -; V: TRBV29-1; J: TRBJ1-2; size: -; DNA: TGCAGCGTTGGTGGAGGCCCAACGGGGGGCTATGGCTACACCTTC; CDR3: CSVGGGPTGGYGYTF